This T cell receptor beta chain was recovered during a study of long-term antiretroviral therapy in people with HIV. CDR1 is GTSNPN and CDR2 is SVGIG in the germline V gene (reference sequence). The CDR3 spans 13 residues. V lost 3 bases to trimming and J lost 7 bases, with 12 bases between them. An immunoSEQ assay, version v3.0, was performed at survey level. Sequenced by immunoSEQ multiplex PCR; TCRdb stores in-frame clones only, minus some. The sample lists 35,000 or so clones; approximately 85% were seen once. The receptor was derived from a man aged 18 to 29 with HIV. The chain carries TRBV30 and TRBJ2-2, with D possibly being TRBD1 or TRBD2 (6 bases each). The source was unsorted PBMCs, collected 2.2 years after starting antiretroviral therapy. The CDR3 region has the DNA TGTGCCTGGAGGGACGGAGGGGGCGGGGAGCTGTTTTTT. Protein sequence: CAWRDGGGGELFF.